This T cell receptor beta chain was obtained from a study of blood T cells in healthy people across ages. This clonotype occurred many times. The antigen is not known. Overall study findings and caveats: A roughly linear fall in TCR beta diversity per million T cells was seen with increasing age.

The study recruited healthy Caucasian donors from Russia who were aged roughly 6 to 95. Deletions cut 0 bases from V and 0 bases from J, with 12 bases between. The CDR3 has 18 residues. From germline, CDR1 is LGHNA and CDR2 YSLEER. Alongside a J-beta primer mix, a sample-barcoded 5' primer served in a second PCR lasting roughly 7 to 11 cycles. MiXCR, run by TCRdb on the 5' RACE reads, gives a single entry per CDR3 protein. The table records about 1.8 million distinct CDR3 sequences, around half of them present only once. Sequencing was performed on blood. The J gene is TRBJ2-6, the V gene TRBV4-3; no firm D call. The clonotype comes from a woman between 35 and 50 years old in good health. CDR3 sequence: CASSQEAIGFSGANVLTF. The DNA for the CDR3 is TGCGCCAGCAGCCAAGAGGCTATCGGATTCTCTGGGGCCAACGTCCTGACTTTC.